This TCR beta chain comes out of a study of blood T cell repertoires in COVID-19. Study overall: Samples of COVID-19 (acute and convalescent) were obtained from the United States, Italy and Spain. T cells, B-cell-depleted T cells, or PBMCs supplied cDNA or gDNA.

Per the authors' pipeline: Researchers report that nucleated cell counts were estimated from reference gene primer amplification. The table came from immunoSEQ multiplex PCR; TCRdb's copy has only in-frame clones and leaves some out. The D gene and trimming were derived from the DNA, and the V and J assignments and clone size from that table. Of 350,000 or so clones in the sample, 87% were seen once. Seattle researchers signed up patients amid active infection and tracked them longitudinally. The sequenced sample was peripheral blood. The clonotype originates from a woman under 40 with COVID-19, enrolled during active disease.

CDR3 nucleotides: TGTGCCAGTAGTATCCTTCTCACTAGCACAGATACGCAGTATTTT. It encodes CASSILLTSTDTQYF. This sequence joins TRBV19 and TRBJ2-3, with D hard to call. CDR3 size: 15 residues. CDR1 and CDR2 from the germline V gene are LNHDA and SQIVND (reference sequence). Trimming shortened V by 3 bases and J by 0 bases, and 10 bases separated the two germline ends.